This TCR beta chain is from a study of blood T cell repertoires in COVID-19. Across the whole study: The United States, Italy and Spain supplied acute and convalescent COVID-19 samples. T cells, B-cell-depleted T cells, or PBMCs provided the cDNA or gDNA that served as material.

Original analysis: How many nucleated cells were present was estimated from reference gene primer amplification. Measured with immunoSEQ multiplex PCR; TCRdb has only the in-frame clones, and not every one. That table is the source of V, J and clone size, and D and trimming were worked out from the DNA. Found here are about 210,000 clones, roughly 84% of them singletons; the top ten hold roughly 10%. CDR1 is SGHDN and CDR2 is FVKESK in the germline V gene. Trimming left V 2 bases short and J 0 bases short, with 12 bases between. The CDR3 length is 16 residues. V and J are TRBV14 and TRBJ2-3; D might be TRBD2 (5 bases). The source material was peripheral blood. This TCR came from a man aged 45 to 65 with active or convalescent COVID-19. CDR3 sequence reads: CASSQLGLLSTDTQYF. The CDR3 DNA is TGTGCCAGCAGCCAACTAGGACTTCTCAGCACAGATACGCAGTATTTT. Full variable domain (remainder filled in from reference TRBV14 and TRBJ2-3): EAGVTQFPSHSVIEKGQTVTLRCDPISGHDNLYWYRRVMGKEIKFLLHFVKESKQDESGMPNNRFLAERTGGTYSTLKVQPAELEDSGVYFCASSQLGLLSTDTQYFGPGTRLTVL.